The present T cell receptor beta chain was sequenced within a study of OX40 agonist ivuxolimab in advanced cancers. The V segment lost 5 bases and the J segment 2 bases; nucleotides outside the gene matches: 9. CDR1 is PRHDT, CDR2 FYEKMQ, per germline (reference sequence). This CDR3 contains 16 residues. Only in-frame clones appear in the TCRdb table, and some are missing; sequencing was by immunoSEQ multiplex PCR. Altogether about 69,000 clones are present, under 95% being singletons, with the ten largest covering around 6.3%. The chain employs TRBV13 and TRBJ2-1, with 7 positions matching TRBD1. The source of this sequence is an adult with an advanced solid tumor such as melanoma, head and neck, liver or kidney cancer. This specimen was CD4+ or CD8+ T cells sorted from blood, taken in a trial of the OX40 agonist ivuxolimab. The CDR3 DNA follows: TGTGCCAGCAGCAGAGGGACAGCAACCACCTACAATGAGCAGTTCTTC. The encoded protein is CASSRGTATTYNEQFF.